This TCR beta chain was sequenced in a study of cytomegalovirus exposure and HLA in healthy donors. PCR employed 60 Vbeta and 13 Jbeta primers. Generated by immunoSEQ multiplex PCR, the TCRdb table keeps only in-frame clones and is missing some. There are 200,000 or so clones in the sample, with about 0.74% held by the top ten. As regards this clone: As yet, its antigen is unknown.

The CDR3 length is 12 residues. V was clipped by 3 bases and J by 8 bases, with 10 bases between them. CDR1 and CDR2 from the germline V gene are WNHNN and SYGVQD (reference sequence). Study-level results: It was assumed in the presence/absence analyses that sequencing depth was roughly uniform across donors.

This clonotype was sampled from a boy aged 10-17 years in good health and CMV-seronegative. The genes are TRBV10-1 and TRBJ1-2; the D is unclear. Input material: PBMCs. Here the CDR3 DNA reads TGCGCCAGCAGTGAAAAGCGGCGGGGCTACACCTTC. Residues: CASSEKRRGYTF.